This paragraph reports one TCR beta chain. What it binds is unknown. The data belong to a study of cytomegalovirus exposure and HLA in healthy donors. The wider study: Early released data comprised some 85 million unique TCRs from HLA-typed donors. The study, taken as a whole, reports: The authors later linked a missense DCLRE1C variant to TCR beta V- and J-gene trimming.

PCR involved 60 Vbeta and 13 Jbeta primers. Profiled with immunoSEQ multiplex PCR; TCRdb holds only in-frame clones, not every one. The sample includes some 150,000 clones, roughly 81% seen only once; the top ten take around 14%. This CDR3 region has 11 residues. Trimming took off 1 base at V and 11 bases at J, with 8 bases between the two ends. The V gene's germline CDR1 is SEHNR and CDR2 FQNEAQ (reference sequence). The sample consisted of PBMCs. The J gene is TRBJ1-1, the V gene TRBV7-9; D is undetermined. The clonotype originates from a woman aged 45-59 years in good health and CMV-seronegative. The CDR3 region has the DNA TGTGCCAGCAGCTTAGATCTTGAGGCTTTCTTT. It is translated as CASSLDLEAFF.